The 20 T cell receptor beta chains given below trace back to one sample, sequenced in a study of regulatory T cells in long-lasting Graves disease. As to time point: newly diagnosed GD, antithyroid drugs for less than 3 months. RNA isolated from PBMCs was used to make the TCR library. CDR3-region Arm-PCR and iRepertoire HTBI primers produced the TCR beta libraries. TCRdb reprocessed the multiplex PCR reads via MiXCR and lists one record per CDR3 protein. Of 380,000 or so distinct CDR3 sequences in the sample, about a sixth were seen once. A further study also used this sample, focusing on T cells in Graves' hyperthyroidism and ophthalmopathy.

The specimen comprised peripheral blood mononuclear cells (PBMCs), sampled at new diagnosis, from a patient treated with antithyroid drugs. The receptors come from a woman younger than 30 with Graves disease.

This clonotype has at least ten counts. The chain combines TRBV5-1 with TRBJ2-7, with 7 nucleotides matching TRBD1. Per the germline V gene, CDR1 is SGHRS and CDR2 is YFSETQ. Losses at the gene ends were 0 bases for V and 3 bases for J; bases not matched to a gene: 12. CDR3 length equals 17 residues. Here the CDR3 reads CASSLGPYRGLDYEQYF. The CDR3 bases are TGCGCCAGCAGCTTGGGCCCCTACAGGGGATTGGACTACGAGCAGTACTTC.

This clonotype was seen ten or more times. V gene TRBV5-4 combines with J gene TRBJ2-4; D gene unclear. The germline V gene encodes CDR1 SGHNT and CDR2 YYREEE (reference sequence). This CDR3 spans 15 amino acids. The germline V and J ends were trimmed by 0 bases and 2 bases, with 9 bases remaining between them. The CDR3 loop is CASSLEADTKNIQYF. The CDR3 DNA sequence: TGTGCCAGCAGCTTGGAAGCAGATACCAAAAACATTCAGTACTTC.

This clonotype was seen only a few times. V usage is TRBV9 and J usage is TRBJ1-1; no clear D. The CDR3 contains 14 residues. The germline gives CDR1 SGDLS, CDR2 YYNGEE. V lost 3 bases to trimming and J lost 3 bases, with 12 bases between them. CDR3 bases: TGTGCCAGCAGCGAACGGCAGAGGGACACTGAAGCTTTCTTT. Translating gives CASSERQRDTEAFF.

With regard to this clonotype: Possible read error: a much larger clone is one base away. In DNA form, the CDR3 reads TGTGCCAGCAGTGAACGGATCAGCCTGGGGTACAATGAGCAGTCCTTC. It is translated as CASSERISLGYNEQSF. The chain joins TRBV6-1 to TRBJ2-1; D gene unclear. The CDR3 loop spans 16 amino acids. Germline-derived CDR1 and CDR2 are MNHNS and SASEGT.

The CDR3 protein is CASSSGGDSPLHF. The CDR3 bases are TGCGCCAGCAGCTCCGGCGGCGATTCACCCCTCCACTTT. The V and J genes are TRBV5-1 and TRBJ1-6, with D unclear. This CDR3 contains 13 residues. Trimming removed 3 bases from V and 8 bases from J, with 9 bases in between. CDR1 is SGHRS, CDR2 YFSETQ, per germline.

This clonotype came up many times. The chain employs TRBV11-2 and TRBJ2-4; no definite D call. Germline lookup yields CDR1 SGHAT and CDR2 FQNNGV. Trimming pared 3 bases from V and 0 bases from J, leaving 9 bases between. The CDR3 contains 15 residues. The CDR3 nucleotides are TGTGCCAGCAGCTTTGACGCTTTAGCCAAAAACATTCAGTACTTC. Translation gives CASSFDALAKNIQYF. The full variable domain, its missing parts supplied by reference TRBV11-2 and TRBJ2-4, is EAGVAQSPRYKIIEKRQSVAFWCNPISGHATLYWYQQILGQGPKLLIQFQNNGVVDDSQLPKDRFSAERLKGVDSTLKIQPAKLEDSAVYLCASSFDALAKNIQYFGAGTRLSVL.

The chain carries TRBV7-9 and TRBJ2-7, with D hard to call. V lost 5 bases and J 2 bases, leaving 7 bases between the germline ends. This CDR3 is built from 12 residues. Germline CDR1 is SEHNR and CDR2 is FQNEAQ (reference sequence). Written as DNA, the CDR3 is TGTGCCAGCAGCCCAGACCCCTACGAGCAGTACTTC. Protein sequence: CASSPDPYEQYF.

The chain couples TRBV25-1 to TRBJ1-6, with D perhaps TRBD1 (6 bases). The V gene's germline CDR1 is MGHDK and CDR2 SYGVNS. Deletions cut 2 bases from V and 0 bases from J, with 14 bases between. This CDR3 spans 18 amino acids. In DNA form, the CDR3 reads TGTGCCAGCAGTGAACTACGGGACACCTACTCCTATAATTCACCCCTCCACTTT. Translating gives CASSELRDTYSYNSPLHF.

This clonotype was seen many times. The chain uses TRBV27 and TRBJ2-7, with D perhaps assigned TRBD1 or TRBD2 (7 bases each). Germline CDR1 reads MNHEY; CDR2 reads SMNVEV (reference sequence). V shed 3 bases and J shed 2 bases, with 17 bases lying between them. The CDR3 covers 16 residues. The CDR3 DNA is TGTGCCAGCAGTTTGGGGGGGGACAGCTCTCCCTACGAGCAGTACTTC. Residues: CASSLGGDSSPYEQYF.

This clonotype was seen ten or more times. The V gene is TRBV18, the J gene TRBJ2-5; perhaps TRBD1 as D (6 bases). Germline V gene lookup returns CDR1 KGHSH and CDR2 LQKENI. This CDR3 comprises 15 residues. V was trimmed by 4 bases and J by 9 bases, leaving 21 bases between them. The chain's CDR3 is CASSLPGHHLGAQYF. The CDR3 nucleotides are TGTGCCAGCTCACTTCCGGGACACCACCTTGGGGCCCAGTACTTC.

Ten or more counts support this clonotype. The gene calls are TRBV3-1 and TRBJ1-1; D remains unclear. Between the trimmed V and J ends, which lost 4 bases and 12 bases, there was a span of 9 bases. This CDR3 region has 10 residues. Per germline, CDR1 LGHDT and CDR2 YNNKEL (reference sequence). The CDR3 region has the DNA TGTGCCAGCAGCCGTGGTGAGACTTTCTTT. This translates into CASSRGETFF.

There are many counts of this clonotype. The CDR3 sequence: CASGSGELQETQYF. Here the CDR3 DNA reads TGTGCCAGCGGCTCGGGAGAACTTCAAGAGACCCAGTACTTC. The V and J genes are TRBV11-2 and TRBJ2-5; D possibly corresponds to TRBD2 (6 bases). Trimming removed 8 bases at V and 2 bases at J, with 15 bases between. CDR1 is SGHAT and CDR2 is FQNNGV in the germline V gene. There are 14 residues in the CDR3.

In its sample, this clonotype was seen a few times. CDR3 bases: TGCAGCGTTGATACTAGCGGGGGGAACACAGATACGCAGTATTTT. Translation: CSVDTSGGNTDTQYF. The chain has TRBV29-1 and TRBJ2-3; 12 bases are shared with TRBD2. The germline gives CDR1 SQVTM, CDR2 ANQGSEA. The CDR3 runs to 15 residues. V was clipped by 3 bases and J by 2 bases; unmatched bases: 3.

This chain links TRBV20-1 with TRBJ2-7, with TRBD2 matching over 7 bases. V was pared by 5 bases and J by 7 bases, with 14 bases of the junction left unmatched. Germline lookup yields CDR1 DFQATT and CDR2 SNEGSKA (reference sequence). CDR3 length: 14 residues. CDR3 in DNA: TGCAGTGCTCCCCGGGGCGGGAGACAGAAAGAGCAGTACTTC. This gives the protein CSAPRGGRQKEQYF.

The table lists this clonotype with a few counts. CDR3 in DNA: TGTGCCAGTAGTACGGGGACAGGGGGTCGGGAGACCCAGTACTTC. Protein: CASSTGTGGRETQYF. The chain uses TRBV19 and TRBJ2-5; TRBD1 matches at 11 bases. V shed 4 bases and J 5 bases; nucleotides not matched to a gene: 6. The V gene's germline CDR1 is LNHDA and CDR2 SQIVND (reference sequence). The CDR3 contains 15 residues.

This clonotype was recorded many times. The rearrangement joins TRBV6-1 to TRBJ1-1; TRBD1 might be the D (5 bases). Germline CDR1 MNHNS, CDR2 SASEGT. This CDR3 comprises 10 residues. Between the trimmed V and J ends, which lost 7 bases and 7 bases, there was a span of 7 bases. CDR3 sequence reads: CASKTVEAFF. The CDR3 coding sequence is TGTGCCAGCAAGACAGTTGAAGCTTTCTTT.

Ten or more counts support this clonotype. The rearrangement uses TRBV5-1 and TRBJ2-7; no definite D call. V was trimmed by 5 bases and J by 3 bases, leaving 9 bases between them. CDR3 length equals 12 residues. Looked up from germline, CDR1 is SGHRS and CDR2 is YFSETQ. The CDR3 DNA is TGCGCCAGCAGGCAGAAGAACTACGAGCAGTACTTC. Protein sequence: CASRQKNYEQYF.

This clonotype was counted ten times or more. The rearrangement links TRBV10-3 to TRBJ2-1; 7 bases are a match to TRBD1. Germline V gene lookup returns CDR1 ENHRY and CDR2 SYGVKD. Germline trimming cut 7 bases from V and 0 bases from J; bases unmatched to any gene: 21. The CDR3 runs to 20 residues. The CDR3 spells CAIIRTDRISRPSSYNEQFF. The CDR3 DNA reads TGTGCCATCATTCGAACGGACAGGATAAGTCGCCCGAGCTCCTACAATGAGCAGTTCTTC.

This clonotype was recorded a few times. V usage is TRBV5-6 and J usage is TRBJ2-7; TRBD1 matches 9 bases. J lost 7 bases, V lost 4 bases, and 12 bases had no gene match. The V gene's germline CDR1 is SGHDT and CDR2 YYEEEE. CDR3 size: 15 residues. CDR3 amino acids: CASSETGTGFYEQYF. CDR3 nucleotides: TGTGCCAGCAGCGAAACCGGGACAGGGTTTTATGAGCAGTACTTC.

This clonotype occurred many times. The CDR3 nucleotides are TGTGCCAGCAGCCTGCGGGACAGGGATGGCTACACCTTC. This translates into CASSLRDRDGYTF. This rearrangement joins TRBV3-1 to TRBJ1-2; TRBD1 agrees at 9 bases. Germline loops: CDR1 LGHDT, CDR2 YNNKEL (reference sequence). This CDR3 comprises 13 residues. With 4 bases clipped from V and 6 bases from J, the junction kept 3 bases outside the gene matches.